This T cell receptor beta chain was captured by sequencing in a study of blood T cell repertoires in COVID-19. About the research overall: Whether acute or convalescent, the COVID-19 samples came from the United States, Italy and Spain.

V was clipped by 7 bases and J by 2 bases, with 16 bases between them. The CDR3 extends over 15 amino acids. Germline V gives CDR1 MNHEY, CDR2 SMNVEV (reference sequence). Profiled with immunoSEQ multiplex PCR; TCRdb holds only in-frame clones, not every one. The data show roughly 70,000 clones, 70% to 90% seen once. The receptor comes from a man between 65 and 85 years old with acute or convalescent COVID-19. Sequencing used peripheral blood. The chain uses TRBV27 and TRBJ2-3; D might be TRBD2 (7 bases). This CDR3 is CASTTGGADTDTQYF. CDR3 nucleotides: TGTGCCAGCACTACTGGGGGGGCTGACACAGATACGCAGTATTTT.